These 5 T cell receptor beta chains were sequenced from one sample in a study of shared clonotypes between healthy human individuals. Terminally differentiated effector memory CD45RA+ cells were left out of the naive CD8 fraction, which was CD45RO-negative and positively selected for CCR7. TCRdb's copy holds only in-frame clones and misses some; the assay was immunoSEQ multiplex PCR. The sample holds around 2,000,000 clones; over 85% are singletons and the top ten take 0.95% to 1.5%. The specimen was naive CD8+ T cells sorted from blood. These receptors all come from a man younger than 30 in good health.

The CDR3 coding sequence is TGTGCCACCAGCCCTTGGGGGACAGAAGAGACCCAGTACTTC. This codes for CATSPWGTEETQYF. The chain uses TRBV15 and TRBJ2-5; 7 bases match TRBD1. V lost 5 bases and J lost 3; bases outside the gene matches: 6. Germline V gene sequence: CDR1 LNHNV, CDR2 YYDKDF (reference sequence). This CDR3 spans 14 amino acids.

With regard to this clone: The sample contains more than one DNA sequence encoding this CDR3. The gene calls are TRBV7-9 and TRBJ2-5; the D is unclear. This CDR3 region has 13 residues. The germline CDR1 and CDR2 sequences are SEHNR and FQNEAQ (reference sequence). Deletions cut 5 bases from V and 0 bases from J, with 7 bases between. CDR3: CASSPRDQETQYF. The CDR3 nucleotides are TGTGCCAGCAGCCCCCGTGACCAAGAGACCCAGTACTTC.

The chain combines TRBV9 with TRBJ1-1; 7 bases line up with TRBD1. This CDR3 contains 15 residues. Germline V CDR1 and CDR2: SGDLS, YYNGEE. J lost 4 bases, V lost 0 bases, and 6 bases had no gene match. The CDR3 sequence: CASSVAGRGTTEAFF. CDR3 nucleotides: TGTGCCAGCAGCGTAGCAGGCAGGGGGACCACTGAAGCTTTCTTT.

The rearrangement uses TRBV11-2 and TRBJ2-1; 11 nucleotides agree with TRBD2. The CDR3 consists of 16 residues. In germline, CDR1 is SGHAT, CDR2 FQNNGV. Trimming removed 5 bases from V and 4 bases from J; junction bases left unmatched: 7. In nucleotides, the CDR3 is TGTGCCAGCAGCACGCCCGGGACTAGCGGATACAATGAGCAGTTCTTC. Protein sequence: CASSTPGTSGYNEQFF. Based on the CDR3 plus reference TRBV11-2 and TRBJ2-1, the full variable domain is EAGVAQSPRYKIIEKRQSVAFWCNPISGHATLYWYQQILGQGPKLLIQFQNNGVVDDSQLPKDRFSAERLKGVDSTLKIQPAKLEDSAVYLCASSTPGTSGYNEQFFGPGTRLTVL.

The chain joins TRBV6-5 to TRBJ2-5; D gene unclear. Trimming left V 5 bases short and J 5 bases short, with 15 bases between. Germline V gene data show CDR1 as MNHEY and CDR2 as SVGAGI. This CDR3 has 14 amino acids. The CDR3 region is CASSSTRTPETQYF. The DNA for the CDR3 is TGTGCCAGCAGTAGCACCAGAACCCCGGAGACCCAGTACTTC.